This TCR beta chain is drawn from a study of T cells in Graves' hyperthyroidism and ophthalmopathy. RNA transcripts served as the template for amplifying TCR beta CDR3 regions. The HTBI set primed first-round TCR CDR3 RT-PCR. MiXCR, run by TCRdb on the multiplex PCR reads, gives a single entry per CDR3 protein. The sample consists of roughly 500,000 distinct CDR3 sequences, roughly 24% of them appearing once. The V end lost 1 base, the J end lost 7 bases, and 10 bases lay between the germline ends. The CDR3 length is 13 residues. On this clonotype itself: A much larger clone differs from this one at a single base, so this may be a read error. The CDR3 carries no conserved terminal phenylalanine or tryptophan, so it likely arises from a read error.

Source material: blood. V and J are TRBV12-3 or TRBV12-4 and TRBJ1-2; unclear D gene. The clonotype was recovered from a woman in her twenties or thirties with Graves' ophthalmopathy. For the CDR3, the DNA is TGTGCCAGCAGTTTAGGGCAGGCCCTTGGCTACACCCTC. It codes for CASSLGQALGYTL.